Below are 18 T cell receptor beta chains sequenced from a single sample in a study of blood T cell repertoires in COVID-19. Data came from immunoSEQ multiplex PCR; TCRdb stores just in-frame clones and leaves some out. The data contain around 100,000 clones, around 85% of them singletons. The material sequenced was peripheral blood. The receptor source for this set is a woman in her seventies with active or convalescent COVID-19.

The chain carries TRBV30 and TRBJ2-3, with TRBD2 as a possible D gene (6 bases). V lost 4 bases, J lost 4 bases, and 12 bases lay in between. Germline V CDR1 and CDR2: GTSNPN, SVGIG (reference sequence). The CDR3 has 13 residues. CDR3 protein: CAWMEGKADTQYF. DNA for the CDR3: TGTGCCTGGATGGAGGGAAAGGCAGATACGCAGTATTTT.

The chain employs TRBV5-8 and TRBJ2-5; TRBD1 aligns across 8 bases. This CDR3 comprises 16 residues. The J segment lost 5 bases and the V segment lost 0 bases, leaving 9 bases of the junction unmatched. Germline CDR1 and CDR2: SGHTS and YDEGEE. As DNA, the CDR3 is TGTGCCAGCAGCTTGGCCTCAGGGGGCCGGGAGGAGACCCAGTACTTC. Translated, it gives CASSLASGGREETQYF.

The chain couples TRBV19 to TRBJ2-4; TRBD2 agrees at 7 bases. CDR1 is LNHDA, CDR2 SQIVND, per germline (reference sequence). The CDR3 is 13 residues long. With 4 bases clipped from V and 5 bases from J, the junction kept 2 bases outside the gene matches. The CDR3 nucleotides read TGTGCCAGTAGTAGCCGGGAGGAAAACATTCAGTACTTC. The encoded protein is CASSSREENIQYF. The full variable domain, its missing parts supplied by reference TRBV19 and TRBJ2-4, is DGGITQSPKYLFRKEGQNVTLSCEQNLNHDAMYWYRQDPGQGLRLIYYSQIVNDFQKGDIAEGYSVSREKKESFPLTVTSAQKNPTAFYLCASSSREENIQYFGAGTRLSVL.

This chain joins TRBV12-3 or TRBV12-4 and TRBJ2-5; 8 bases line up with TRBD2. The CDR3 extends over 13 amino acids. The V and J ends lost 3 bases and 5 bases, in that order; junction bases with no gene match: 2. CDR3 region: CASSFSSGETQYF. CDR3 DNA: TGTGCCAGCAGTTTTTCTAGCGGGGAGACCCAGTACTTC.

The rearrangement joins TRBV24-1 to TRBJ1-5, with TRBD1 identical over 7 bases. Trimming removed 4 bases from V and 0 bases from J; junction bases left unmatched: 5. This CDR3 contains 16 residues. Germline V lookup: CDR1 KGHDR, CDR2 SFDVKD. For the CDR3, the DNA is TGTGCCACCAGTGACCGTGACAGGGATAGCAATCAGCCCCAGCATTTT. Encoded protein: CATSDRDRDSNQPQHF.

CDR3 in DNA: TGTGCCAGCTCACCAGAGGGACTAGCGGTCTCCTACGAGCAGTACTTC. Amino acid sequence: CASSPEGLAVSYEQYF. V and J are TRBV18 and TRBJ2-7, with 11 bases identical to TRBD2. CDR1 is KGHSH and CDR2 is LQKENI in the germline V gene. V shed 2 bases, J shed 0 bases, and the junction held 3 bases outside the gene matches. The CDR3 covers 16 residues. The full variable domain, rest sourced from reference TRBV18 and TRBJ2-7, is NAGVMQNPRHLVRRRGQEARLRCSPMKGHSHVYWYRQLPEEGLKFMVYLQKENIIDESGMPKERFSAEFPKEGPSILRIQQVVRGDSAAYFCASSPEGLAVSYEQYFGPGTRLTVT.

Remarks on this clone: The final CDR3 position lacks the conserved phenylalanine or tryptophan, pointing to a likely read error. It is unclear where the CDR3 begins or ends on the DNA, so no DNA is shown, and the CDR3 is as TCRdb lists it. V usage is TRBV27 and J usage is TRBJ2-7; TRBD2, the D gene given by the table, was not confirmed from the DNA. CDR1 MNHEY and CDR2 SMNVEV come from the germline V gene (reference sequence). From its first to its last residue, the CDR3 has 12 amino acids. CDR3 amino acids: CASSLSVPGDFT.

The chain has TRBV2 and TRBJ1-2; 9 bases line up with TRBD1. J lost 5 bases, V lost 2 bases, and 12 bases had no gene match. Looked up from germline, CDR1 is SNHLY and CDR2 is FYNNEI. The CDR3 is 17 amino acids. DNA for the CDR3: TGTGCCAGCAGTGAAAACCCCGGACAGGGGAGGTCGTATGGCTACACCTTC. Protein sequence: CASSENPGQGRSYGYTF.

The V and J genes are TRBV20-1 and TRBJ2-5, with D unclear. The CDR3 sequence is 11 residues long. Trimming left V 6 bases short and J 5 bases short, with 10 bases between. CDR1 is DFQATT and CDR2 is SNEGSKA in the germline V gene (reference sequence). CDR3 protein: CSAANWETQYF. In DNA form, the CDR3 reads TGCAGTGCAGCAAACTGGGAGACCCAGTACTTC.

The chain couples TRBV6-1 to TRBJ2-2, with D unclear. Germline CDR1 MNHNS, CDR2 SASEGT. The CDR3 loop spans 14 amino acids. Trimming left V 3 bases short and J 4 bases short, with 9 bases between. In DNA form, the CDR3 reads TGTGCCAGCAGTGACCGACTCGCCACCGGGGAGCTGTTTTTT. This encodes CASSDRLATGELFF.

CDR3 protein: CASSRLVTDTQYF. The CDR3 DNA is TGTGCCAGCAGCCGACTGGTGACAGATACGCAGTATTTT. The rearrangement uses TRBV5-6 and TRBJ2-3; D not certain. V was pared by 4 bases and J by 3 bases, with 9 bases between. The CDR3 loop spans 13 amino acids. Looked up from germline, CDR1 is SGHDT and CDR2 is YYEEEE.

This clone was detected a few times. One end of the junction fails to match germline, which may point to a read error. The rearrangement uses TRBV3-1 (or the pseudogene TRBV3-2) and TRBJ1-2; no clear D gene. The CDR3 extends over 12 amino acids. Germline loops: CDR1 LGHDT, CDR2 YNNKEL (reference sequence). The CDR3 sequence is CASSQDRGGLSF. The CDR3 DNA follows: TGTGCCAGCAGCCAAGATCGCGGCGGTTTATCCTTC.

This sequence joins TRBV27 and TRBJ1-2; 9 positions agree with TRBD1. The CDR3 is made up of 14 amino acids. Germline lookup yields CDR1 MNHEY and CDR2 SMNVEV (reference sequence). The V and J ends lost 6 bases and 8 bases, in that order; junction bases with no gene match: 10. As DNA, the CDR3 is TGTGCCAGCAGCACAACGGGACAGGGAGTGGGCTACACCTTC. This encodes CASSTTGQGVGYTF.

The chain is built from TRBV4-3 and TRBJ2-1; TRBD1 agrees at 7 bases. J was trimmed by 13 bases and V by 1 base; bases with no gene match: 7. Looked up from germline, CDR1 is LGHNA and CDR2 is YSLEER. This CDR3 region has 13 residues. CDR3 amino acids: CASSQGADRPQFF. The CDR3 nucleotides are TGCGCCAGCAGCCAAGGGGCGGACAGGCCCCAGTTCTTC.

The rearrangement uses TRBV6-1 and TRBJ2-1; 7 nucleotides match TRBD2. V shed 3 bases, J shed 1 base, and the junction held 3 bases outside the gene matches. This CDR3 spans 15 amino acids. Germline lookup yields CDR1 MNHNS and CDR2 SASEGT. CDR3 sequence reads: CASSERGGSYNEQFF. The CDR3 region has the DNA TGTGCCAGCAGTGAGCGCGGGGGATCCTACAATGAGCAGTTCTTC.

This chain joins TRBV24-1 and TRBJ2-1; 11 nucleotides match TRBD2. The CDR3 covers 16 residues. V lost 4 bases and J lost 8; bases outside the gene matches: 9. From germline, CDR1 is KGHDR and CDR2 SFDVKD. This chain's CDR3 is CATSDTTSGRSYEQFF. The DNA of the CDR3 is TGTGCCACCAGTGACACAACTAGCGGGAGAAGCTATGAGCAGTTCTTC.

J is TRBJ2-2 and V is TRBV4-3; the D gene is possibly TRBD1 (6 bases). Trimming shortened V by 4 bases and J by 5 bases, and 14 bases separated the two germline ends. The germline gives CDR1 LGHNA, CDR2 YSLEER. The CDR3 is 15 residues long. The CDR3 loop reads CASSRRDTNTGELFF. For the CDR3, the DNA is TGCGCCAGCAGCCGCCGGGACACCAATACCGGGGAGCTGTTTTTT.

The genes are TRBV15 and TRBJ2-7; D unresolved. Trimming removed 0 bases from V and 11 bases from J, with 14 bases in between. Germline V gene sequence: CDR1 LNHNV, CDR2 YYDKDF (reference sequence). This CDR3 is 13 amino acids long. In nucleotides, the CDR3 is TGTGCCACCAGCAGAGATTTCCAAGATCCGGAGTACTTC. It translates to CATSRDFQDPEYF.